This T cell receptor beta chain was found in a study of blood T cell repertoires in COVID-19. Across the study: Some COVID-19 samples were acute and others convalescent; all came from the United States, Italy and Spain.

The CDR3 length is 15 residues. CDR1 and CDR2 (germline): MNHEY, SVGAGI. Trimming took off 5 bases at V and 8 bases at J, with 21 bases between the two ends. As originally analysed: From reference gene primer amplification, estimates of nucleated cell counts were derived. Repertoires were generated with immunoSEQ multiplex PCR, while TCRdb's copy carries only in-frame clones and drops some. The DNA was the basis for D and trimming; V, J and clone size are from that table. The table records 210,000 or so clones, about nine tenths of them present only once. Sequencing used peripheral blood. The TCR originated in a woman aged 60 to 75 with acute or convalescent COVID-19. The chain uses TRBV6-5 and TRBJ1-2, with a weak D call TRBD1 (6 bases). The CDR3: CASSPLDRDVWGYTF. For the CDR3, the DNA is TGTGCCAGCAGTCCTCTGGACAGAGACGTGTGGGGCTACACCTTC.